This is a list of T cell receptor beta chains from one sample in a study of response to subunit inactivated influenza vaccine. TCRdb ran MiXCR on the RT-PCR reads and lists one entry per CDR3 protein. The repertoire holds around 200,000 distinct CDR3 sequences, with over 13% as singletons. The sequencing used CD8+ T cells sorted from PBMCs, collected 5 days after vaccination. The receptors were sampled from a man between 50 and 59 years old who received an inactivated influenza vaccine. CDR3s include the opening cysteine and the closing phenylalanine or tryptophan. A D gene is named only where the DNA matches it firmly. Size is omitted from some rows. Given values are once, few, many or a class for expanded clones.

abundance	j_gene	d_gene	v_gene	CDR3aa	CDR3nt
NA	TRBJ2-1	TRBD2	TRBV5-1	CASSWRGRSGGNEQFF	TGCGCCAGCAGCTGGCGAGGGAGGAGCGGGGGAAATGAGCAGTTCTTC
NA	TRBJ2-3	TRBD1	TRBV19	CASSTTGDPGDTQYF	TGTGCCAGTAGTACGACAGGGGACCCTGGGGATACGCAGTATTTT
many	TRBJ1-1	TRBD1	TRBV29-1	CSVAGTGWAEAFF	TGCAGCGTAGCAGGGACAGGGTGGGCTGAAGCTTTCTTT
many	TRBJ2-1	NA	TRBV5-1	CASSLVSRGVYNEQFF	TGCGCCAGCAGCTTGGTCAGCCGAGGGGTCTACAATGAGCAGTTCTTC
NA	TRBJ2-7	NA	TRBV2	CASSEIGADEQYF	TGTGCCAGCAGTGAAATAGGGGCGGATGAGCAGTACTTC
many	TRBJ2-1	NA	TRBV7-9	CASSLGGGGEQFF	TGTGCCAGCAGCTTAGGCGGTGGGGGTGAGCAGTTCTTC
many	TRBJ2-1	TRBD2	TRBV4-3	CASSQGLAGSEQFF	TGCGCCAGCAGCCAAGGTTTAGCGGGAAGTGAGCAGTTCTTC
NA	TRBJ1-4	NA	TRBV5-6	CASSWGTAPVNEKLFF	TGTGCCAGCAGCTGGGGGACCGCTCCCGTTAATGAAAAACTGTTTTTT
few	TRBJ1-1	NA	TRBV29-1	CSARQDPNTEAFF	TGCAGCGCTAGACAGGACCCGAACACTGAAGCTTTCTTT
many	TRBJ2-1	NA	TRBV19	CASSIGLAPYNEQFF	TGTGCCAGTAGTATCGGGCTAGCCCCCTACAATGAGCAGTTCTTC
NA	TRBJ1-1	TRBD1	TRBV28	CASSAPRDRGPNEAFF	TGTGCCAGCAGTGCGCCTCGGGACAGGGGGCCGAATGAAGCTTTCTTT
few	TRBJ2-3	NA	TRBV11-1	CASSLPEPGRYETSTDTQYF	TGTGCCAGCAGCCTACCAGAACCGGGACGGTATGAAACTAGCACAGATACGCAGTATTTT
few	TRBJ2-7	TRBD1	TRBV9	CASSVGGQGTHEQYF	TGTGCCAGCAGCGTAGGGGGACAGGGAACCCACGAGCAGTACTTC
many	TRBJ2-7	TRBD2	TRBV7-9	CASSFGLTSGTYEQYF	TGTGCCAGCAGCTTTGGTTTAACTAGCGGGACATACGAGCAGTACTTC
few	TRBJ2-3	NA	TRBV15	CATSSAWGSGTDTQYF	TGTGCCACCAGCAGTGCTTGGGGTTCCGGCACAGATACGCAGTATTTT
few	TRBJ2-1	TRBD2	TRBV29-1	CSVDSGRAHEQFF	TGCAGCGTTGATAGCGGGAGGGCCCATGAGCAGTTCTTC